These T cell receptor beta chains were read from a single sample in a study of identical twins. Each CDR3 protein gets one entry after TCRdb re-called the 5' RACE reads with MiXCR. The top ten clones hold more than 0.5% of a sample with just over 450,000 distinct CDR3 sequences, 14% of them seen once. These data were likewise used in another study, on yellow fever vaccine responses in identical twins.

Sequencing was done on a sample of CD4+ T cells sorted from blood. Every receptor here comes from a young woman in good health. The CDR3 runs from the conserved cysteine through the conserved F or W. A D gene is named only where the DNA matches it firmly. Clone size appears in some rows only: once, few, many, or a class for an expanded clone.

>TRBJ2-1|TRBV19|many|NA
CASSIRQTNEQFF
TGTGCCAGTAGTATACGACAGACCAATGAGCAGTTCTTC
>TRBJ2-3|TRBV5-5|NA|NA
CASSFDPTDTDTQYF
TGTGCCAGCAGCTTTGACCCGACAGATACAGATACGCAGTATTTT
>TRBJ2-6|TRBV4-3|NA|TRBD2
CASSQDVGGSTGANVLTF
TGCGCCAGCAGCCAAGATGTGGGGGGGTCAACTGGGGCCAACGTCCTGACTTTC
>TRBJ2-7|TRBV4-2|many|NA
CASSQVSGALREQYF
TGTGCCAGCAGCCAAGTCTCAGGGGCCTTAAGGGAGCAGTACTTC
>TRBJ2-3|TRBV4-2|many|TRBD2
CASSQGAAGAVTDTQYF
TGTGCCAGCAGCCAAGGGGCGGCGGGAGCTGTCACAGATACGCAGTATTTT
>TRBJ1-3|TRBV9|NA|NA
CASSVEGFAGNTIYF
TGTGCCAGCAGCGTAGAGGGGTTCGCTGGAAACACCATATATTTT
>TRBJ2-5|TRBV28|NA|TRBD1
CASSPYTGTAQETQYF
TGTGCCAGCAGTCCCTATACCGGGACAGCCCAAGAGACCCAGTACTTC
>TRBJ1-4|TRBV4-2|many|NA
CASSQDIPERLNEKLFF
TGTGCCAGCAGCCAAGATATTCCGGAGAGGTTAAATGAAAAACTGTTTTTT
>TRBJ2-2|TRBV7-9|NA|NA
CASSPGTLKRAGELFF
TGTGCCAGCAGCCCCGGGACTCTCAAGCGGGCCGGGGAGCTGTTTTTT
>TRBJ2-7|TRBV5-1|few|NA
CASSLGGQMLYEQYF
TGCGCCAGCAGCTTGGGTGGGCAGATGCTCTACGAGCAGTACTTC
>TRBJ2-5|TRBV10-3|NA|TRBD1
CAIGQGETQYF
TGTGCCATCGGACAGGGGGAGACCCAGTACTTC
>TRBJ2-1|TRBV3-1|NA|NA
CASSQVPGPYNEQFF
TGTGCCAGCAGCCAAGTCCCAGGACCCTACAATGAGCAGTTCTTC
>TRBJ2-3|TRBV7-9|few|TRBD2
CASSPRLAGVSDTQYF
TGTGCCAGCAGCCCAAGACTAGCGGGAGTCTCGGATACGCAGTATTTT
>TRBJ2-1|TRBV15|once|NA
CATSWRDEQFF
TGTGCCACCAGCTGGAGGGATGAGCAGTTCTTC
>TRBJ2-2|TRBV11-2|few|TRBD2
CASSLIGSSGGGTGELFF
TGTGCCAGCAGCTTAATCGGTAGTAGCGGGGGTGGCACCGGGGAGCTGTTTTTT
>TRBJ1-4|TRBV23-1|NA|NA
CASTQQGERATNEKLFF
TGCGCCAGCACTCAACAGGGAGAAAGGGCAACTAATGAAAAACTGTTTTTT
>TRBJ2-5|TRBV27|few|NA
CASSSLVGAETQYF
TGTGCCAGCAGTTCCCTAGTAGGGGCAGAGACCCAGTACTTC
>TRBJ2-1|TRBV12-3/TRBV12-4|NA|TRBD1
CASSKENRGWYNEQFF
TGTGCCAGCAGTAAAGAGAACAGGGGATGGTACAATGAGCAGTTCTTC
>TRBJ2-2|TRBV20-1|NA|NA
CSARDAPGELFF
TGCAGTGCTAGAGACGCGCCCGGGGAGCTGTTTTTT
>TRBJ2-7|TRBV6-5|few|NA
CASSPGPHEQYF
TGTGCCAGCAGTCCGGGACCTCACGAGCAGTACTTC
>TRBJ2-7|TRBV20-1|NA|TRBD2
CSADLAALSYEQYF
TGCAGTGCTGATCTAGCGGCCTTATCCTACGAGCAGTACTTC
>TRBJ2-3|TRBV7-6|NA|NA
CASSLGAGSSTDTQYF
TGTGCCAGCAGCTTAGGTGCGGGTTCTAGCACAGATACGCAGTATTTT
>TRBJ1-4|TRBV7-9|NA|NA
CASSLVRVQDEKLFF
TGTGCCAGCAGCTTAGTTCGGGTCCAAGATGAAAAACTGTTTTTT
>TRBJ2-3|TRBV7-9|many|TRBD2
CASSLFAGGPGDTQYF
TGTGCCAGCAGCTTATTTGCGGGAGGGCCCGGAGATACGCAGTATTTT
>TRBJ2-3|TRBV7-9|few|NA
CASSLLVSGSTDTQYF
TGTGCCAGCAGCTTATTAGTGAGCGGAAGCACAGATACGCAGTATTTT
>TRBJ2-5|TRBV25-1|few|TRBD1
CASSAGTGDLETQYF
TGTGCCAGCAGTGCCGGGACAGGGGATTTAGAGACCCAGTACTTC
>TRBJ1-1|TRBV27|NA|NA
CASSWGREGRMNTEAFF
TGTGCCAGCAGTTGGGGTAGGGAGGGGAGGATGAACACTGAAGCTTTCTTT
>TRBJ1-4|TRBV14|NA|TRBD1
CATGTGGAFEKLFF
TGTGCCACCGGGACAGGGGGCGCGTTTGAAAAACTGTTTTTT
>TRBJ2-2|TRBV12-3/TRBV12-4|many|TRBD2
CASSTSVGGELFF
TGTGCCAGCAGCACTAGCGTGGGCGGGGAGCTGTTTTTT
>TRBJ1-4|TRBV10-3|many|NA
CAISDRAFEKLFF
TGTGCCATCAGTGACAGGGCCTTTGAAAAACTGTTTTTT
>TRBJ1-1|TRBV12-3/TRBV12-4|few|NA
CASSTRTADTEAFF
TGTGCCAGCAGTACCCGGACAGCTGACACTGAAGCTTTCTTT
>TRBJ2-1|TRBV2|NA|TRBD1
CASSEVPGGASKNEQFF
TGTGCCAGCAGTGAAGTACCAGGGGGCGCGTCGAAGAATGAGCAGTTCTTC
>TRBJ2-1|TRBV9|few|TRBD2
CASSLSGDEFYNEQFF
TGTGCCAGCAGCTTGAGCGGGGACGAATTTTACAATGAGCAGTTCTTC
>TRBJ2-3|TRBV20-1|few|TRBD1
CSATPGQGKDTQYF
TGCAGTGCTACCCCGGGACAGGGGAAAGATACGCAGTATTTT
>TRBJ2-7|TRBV28|many|NA
CASSLRDEQYF
TGTGCCAGCAGCTTAAGGGACGAGCAGTACTTC
>TRBJ1-6|TRBV18|NA|NA
CASSPTKDSPLHF
TGTGCCAGCTCACCAACCAAGGATTCACCCCTCCACTTT
>TRBJ2-1|TRBV12-3/TRBV12-4|NA|TRBD2
CASSRGGSGLAASSYNEQFF
TGTGCCAGCAGCAGAGGGGGGTCGGGACTAGCGGCCTCCTCCTACAATGAGCAGTTCTTC
>TRBJ2-2|TRBV9|NA|TRBD1
CASSPGQIAAGELFF
TGTGCCAGCAGCCCGGGACAGATTGCAGCCGGGGAGCTGTTTTTT
>TRBJ2-3|TRBV12-3/TRBV12-4|many|NA
CASSPQGGSRDTQYF
TGTGCCAGCAGCCCACAGGGAGGTAGTCGTGATACGCAGTATTTT
>TRBJ2-2|TRBV27|NA|TRBD2
CASMFGGRASGELFF
TGTGCCAGCATGTTTGGCGGGAGGGCCTCTGGGGAGCTGTTTTTT
>TRBJ1-6|TRBV12-3/TRBV12-4|NA|NA
CASSLGNRDHSPLHF
TGTGCCAGCAGTTTAGGGAACAGGGATCATTCACCCCTCCACTTT
>TRBJ2-1|TRBV24-1|few|TRBD1
CATSDTIPGGRNEQFF
TGTGCCACCAGTGATACCATACCAGGGGGCCGCAATGAGCAGTTCTTC
>TRBJ2-5|TRBV12-3/TRBV12-4|NA|NA
CASSFGRNQETQYF
TGTGCCAGCAGTTTCGGGCGGAACCAAGAGACCCAGTACTTC
>TRBJ2-3|TRBV7-9|NA|TRBD2
CASSTGGTSGNIDTQYF
TGTGCCAGCAGCACAGGCGGTACTAGCGGGAACATAGATACGCAGTATTTT
>TRBJ2-1|TRBV28|NA|NA
CASLVPGLGNEQFF
TGTGCCAGCCTAGTTCCAGGGTTGGGCAATGAGCAGTTCTTC
>TRBJ2-1|TRBV9|NA|TRBD2
CASSVVGLGTPPTRSYNEQFF
TGTGCCAGCAGCGTAGTGGGACTAGGGACCCCCCCCACCCGCTCCTACAATGAGCAGTTCTTC